The rows below give T cell receptor beta chains drawn from one sample of a study of graft-versus-host responses after intestinal transplantation. Method: immunoSEQ multiplex PCR; TCRdb's copy keeps in-frame clones and lacks some. The data contain roughly 16,000 clones, about three fifths of them singletons. The source material was ileum tissue, sampled 524 days after transplant. The receptor source for this set is a human patient who received an intestinal transplant, so some T cells may come from the graft donor. Each CDR3 is given with its conserved first and last residue. A D gene is named only where the DNA matches it firmly. The size entry is marked missing in some rows and otherwise reads once, few, many or a size class.

j_call: TRBJ1-2
d_call: TRBD1
v_call: TRBV7-9
clone_size: NA
cdr3_aa: CASSLVGTGWGYTF
cdr3_nt: TGTGCCAGCAGCTTAGTTGGGACAGGGTGGGGCTACACCTTC

j_call: TRBJ2-7
d_call: NA
v_call: TRBV11-2
clone_size: NA
cdr3_aa: CASSLAYSSYEQYF
cdr3_nt: TGTGCCAGCAGCTTAGCTTACAGCTCCTACGAGCAGTACTTC

j_call: TRBJ2-1
d_call: NA
v_call: TRBV18
clone_size: once
cdr3_aa: CASSPTGGNEQFF
cdr3_nt: TGTGCCAGCTCACCAACCGGGGGTAATGAGCAGTTCTTC

j_call: TRBJ2-3
d_call: NA
v_call: TRBV5-1
clone_size: NA
cdr3_aa: CASSLTSTDTQYF
cdr3_nt: TGCGCCAGCAGCTTGACAAGCACAGATACGCAGTATTTT

j_call: TRBJ2-3
d_call: NA
v_call: TRBV9
clone_size: NA
cdr3_aa: CASSVDSPDTQYF
cdr3_nt: TGTGCCAGCAGCGTAGACAGCCCAGATACGCAGTATTTT

j_call: TRBJ1-5
d_call: NA
v_call: TRBV27
clone_size: few
cdr3_aa: CASSSNGGTDFSGAQHF
cdr3_nt: TGTGCCAGCAGTTCAAATGGGGGGACGGACTTTTCGGGGGCCCAGCATTTT

j_call: TRBJ2-1
d_call: TRBD2
v_call: TRBV19
clone_size: NA
cdr3_aa: CASSIGLAGGNEQFF
cdr3_nt: TGTGCCAGTAGTATTGGGCTAGCGGGTGGGAATGAGCAGTTCTTC

j_call: TRBJ2-2
d_call: NA
v_call: TRBV6-1
clone_size: NA
cdr3_aa: CASSFGLYTGELFF
cdr3_nt: TGTGCCAGCAGTTTTGGACTGTACACCGGGGAGCTGTTTTTT

j_call: TRBJ1-2
d_call: TRBD1
v_call: TRBV29-1
clone_size: NA
cdr3_aa: CSVQGGGRYNYGYTF
cdr3_nt: TGCAGCGTACAGGGGGGGGGAAGATATAACTATGGCTACACCTTC

j_call: TRBJ2-1
d_call: NA
v_call: TRBV4-3
clone_size: NA
cdr3_aa: CASSQKRHNEQFF
cdr3_nt: TGCGCCAGCAGCCAGAAGAGGCACAATGAGCAGTTCTTC

j_call: TRBJ2-1
d_call: NA
v_call: TRBV29-1
clone_size: NA
cdr3_aa: CSVEGRAAYNEQFF
cdr3_nt: TGCAGCGTTGAGGGCAGGGCGGCCTACAATGAGCAGTTCTTC

j_call: TRBJ1-1
d_call: TRBD1
v_call: TRBV11-2
clone_size: NA
cdr3_aa: CASSPQGVTEAFF
cdr3_nt: TGTGCCAGCAGCCCCCAGGGGGTCACTGAAGCTTTCTTT

j_call: TRBJ2-5
d_call: NA
v_call: TRBV7-9
clone_size: NA
cdr3_aa: CASSLAGGLETQYF
cdr3_nt: TGTGCCAGCAGCTTAGCCGGCGGGTTAGAGACCCAGTACTTC

j_call: TRBJ2-7
d_call: NA
v_call: TRBV27
clone_size: NA
cdr3_aa: CASSLLSAGNHEQYF
cdr3_nt: TGTGCCAGCAGTTTATTAAGTGCAGGGAACCACGAGCAGTACTTC